This record looks at one T cell receptor (beta chain) sequence and its context. Amplified regions were TCR beta CDR3 sequences from RNA transcripts. When the TCR CDR3 underwent first-round RT-PCR, the HTBI primer set was used. TCRdb redid the calling of the multiplex PCR reads with MiXCR, one entry per CDR3 protein. The sample contains a few hundred thousand distinct CDR3 sequences, about 43% of which appear only once. These data are taken from a study of T cells in Graves' hyperthyroidism and ophthalmopathy. This CDR3 spans 16 amino acids. Per germline, CDR1 SSHAT and CDR2 FNYEAQ (reference sequence).

The chain employs TRBV7-7 and TRBJ1-6; TRBD1 is a possible D gene (6 bases). This TCR came from a woman aged 18-29 years with Graves' hyperthyroidism. The specimen was peripheral blood or thyroid tissue (not recorded which). The chain's CDR3 is CATEPGTRRGTSPLHF. DNA of the CDR3: TGTGCTACCGAGCCCGGGACACGGAGGGGGACCTCACCCCTCCACTTT.